This TCR beta chain was recorded in a study of T cell repertoires in cytomegalovirus infection (dated by TCRdb to between 2017 and 2020). Regarding the research as a whole: Alongside well-studied HLA-B-restricted epitopes, the peptide stimulations were aimed at recently identified HLA-C-restricted CMV epitopes, whose presentation resists viral immunomodulation. The HLA type of each donor mattered for the analysis, because public TCR beta signatures pointed to carriage of CMV infection along with the matching HLA type. The study at large found these results: The ex vivo response was dominated by HLA-C-restricted CMV-specific TCR beta clonotypes, which also provided the single most frequent clonotype in two of eight donors. Carriers of CMV infection plus the relevant HLA type were discriminated by the cumulative frequency of public TCR beta family members in the study cohort and in an independent roughly 350-donor cohort.

Remarks on this clonotype: The clone's antigen remains unknown. No much larger clone is present one base from it, and per-base qualities are unavailable.

What this sample's treatment or condition label stands for: in vitro stimulation with specific CMV peptide epitopes to enrich CMV-specific T cells. Measured from the cysteine to the phenylalanine, the CDR3 is 13 residues long. The retained sequence is limited to the CDR3, 39 bases, with the frame set at the first base. V lost 6 bases and J lost 4 bases; the stretch between them is 12 bases long. Sequenced using an Illumina HiSeq 1500. TCRdb reworked the public reads: Q25 trimming with fastp, MiXCR clone assembly, productive beta chains retained. Each CDR3 protein gets just one entry, which takes the most common genes and DNA from the rows behind it. The sample includes more than 250,000 distinct CDR3 sequences, with 20% to 25% observed a single time. The ten largest clones represent roughly 13% of the sample.

The starting material was cultured PBMCs, obtained from culture after CMV antigen stimulation. Recombination connected TRBV12-3 or TRBV12-4 to TRBJ1-1, with no confidently assigned D gene. The TCR comes from a human donor in good health (CMV status not recorded). Some clones in this sample may be carry-over from other donors' samples. The nucleotides read TGTGCCAGCAGCACAAGGTTCTTCACTGAAGCTTTCTTT. This yields the protein CASSTRFFTEAFF.